What follows describes a single T cell receptor (beta chain). Random hexamers served to reverse transcribe roughly 0.5 to 1 ug RNA. TCRdb ran MiXCR on the immunoSEQ multiplex PCR reads and lists one entry per CDR3 protein. Here the sample spans around 130,000 distinct CDR3 sequences, roughly 95% being singletons. The CDR3 length is 15 residues. CDR1 SNHLY and CDR2 FYNNEI come from the germline V gene. Unmatched junction bases numbered 10, after V lost 8 bases and J lost 5 bases. This sample is part of a study of CD8 T cells in Susac syndrome. V and J are TRBV2 and TRBJ1-4; 8 positions match TRBD1. This TCR derives from a human donor with Susac syndrome. Material: CD4+ T cells from PBMCs. The CDR3 reads CASRPRTGRNEKLFF. CDR3 DNA sequence: TGTGCCAGCCGACCCCGGACAGGGCGGAATGAAAAACTGTTTTTT.